This T cell receptor beta chain originates from a study of blood T cell repertoires in COVID-19. Study-wide context: Whether acute or convalescent, the COVID-19 samples came from the United States, Italy and Spain.

Original processing methods: Reference gene primer amplification gave estimated nucleated cell counts. The data were produced by immunoSEQ multiplex PCR, yet TCRdb's version contains in-frame clones alone and is incomplete. V and J calls and clone size are given by that table; D and trimming were obtained from the DNA. The sample lists under 250,000 clones; roughly four fifths were seen once. Germline CDR1 is SGDLS and CDR2 is YYNGEE. This CDR3 spans 13 amino acids. The germline V and J ends were trimmed by 3 bases and 5 bases, with 9 bases remaining between them. The sequencing sample was made of peripheral blood. J is TRBJ2-1 and V is TRBV9, with a possible D match to TRBD1 (6 bases). The receptor was derived from a woman in her thirties or forties with active or convalescent COVID-19. This CDR3 reads CASSAYRDNEQFF. For the CDR3, the DNA is TGTGCCAGCAGCGCATACAGGGACAATGAGCAGTTCTTC.